This is a list of T cell receptor beta chains from one sample in a study of T cell repertoires in cytomegalovirus infection. TCRdb reprocessed the reads with MiXCR, giving one entry per CDR3 protein. The sample includes around 540,000 distinct CDR3 sequences, around 30% seen only once; the top ten take roughly a sixth. Their recognized antigens are unknown. The source material was cultured PBMCs, sampled from culture after CMV antigen stimulation. These receptors originate from a human donor in good health (CMV status not recorded). Some clones in this sample may be carry-over from other donors' samples. Both conserved end residues are part of each CDR3. D genes are given only for firm matches. The listing skips clone size in some rows; elsewhere it reads once, few, many or a size class.

>TRBJ1-2|TRBV7-9|-|once
CASSLVRWLANYGYTF
TGTGCCAGCAGCTTAGTAAGGTGGCTCGCTAACTATGGCTACACCTTC
>TRBJ1-5|TRBV28|TRBD1|-
CASSSFSDRGGNQPQHF
TGTGCCAGCAGTTCATTCTCGGACAGGGGCGGCAATCAGCCCCAGCATTTT
>TRBJ2-1|TRBV12-5|TRBD2|-
CASGLVSGGSTYNEQFF
TGTGCTAGTGGTTTGGTATCAGGCGGGAGTACCTACAATGAGCAGTTCTTC
>TRBJ2-1|TRBV7-6|TRBD1|-
CASSQGQGGEQFF
TGTGCCAGCAGCCAGGGACAGGGGGGTGAGCAGTTCTTC
>TRBJ2-1|TRBV19|TRBD2|few
CASRKLAGIRNEQFF
TGTGCCAGTAGGAAACTAGCGGGAATTAGGAATGAGCAGTTCTTC
>TRBJ2-5|TRBV9|TRBD2|-
CASSVASGSYQETQYF
TGTGCCAGCAGCGTAGCTAGCGGGAGTTACCAAGAGACCCAGTACTTC
>TRBJ2-1|TRBV11-2|-|few
CASSRARRGSNEQFF
TGTGCCAGCAGCCGTGCACGACGGGGGAGCAATGAGCAGTTCTTC
>TRBJ2-3|TRBV9|TRBD2|-
CASSVGLMKLAGSHSTDTQYF
TGTGCCAGCAGCGTAGGACTGATGAAGCTAGCGGGAAGTCACAGCACAGATACGCAGTATTTT
>TRBJ2-3|TRBV19|-|few
CASSIAGIITDTQYF
TGTGCCAGTAGCATTGCGGGGATTATCACAGATACGCAGTATTTT
>TRBJ1-5|TRBV12-3/TRBV12-4|TRBD1|-
CASSSSDRGSNQPQHF
TGTGCCAGCAGTTCAAGCGACAGGGGAAGCAATCAGCCCCAGCATTTT
>TRBJ2-1|TRBV12-3/TRBV12-4|TRBD2|-
CASTDRTSGSSYNEQFF
TGTGCCAGCACCGACCGGACTAGCGGTAGCTCCTACAATGAGCAGTTCTTC
>TRBJ1-3|TRBV20-1|-|-
CSARDQGGTIYF
TGCAGTGCTAGAGATCAGGGTGGCACCATATATTTT
>TRBJ2-2|TRBV12-3/TRBV12-4|-|-
CASQLDRNTGELFF
TGTGCCAGCCAATTGGACAGAAACACCGGGGAGCTGTTTTTT
>TRBJ1-1|TRBV7-9|-|once
CASSSAGSHTNTEAFF
TGTGCCAGCAGCTCGGCAGGGTCCCACACGAACACTGAAGCTTTCTTT
>TRBJ2-7|TRBV7-2|TRBD2|-
CASSLAFSGHLNYEQYF
TGTGCCAGCAGCTTAGCTTTTAGCGGGCACTTAAACTACGAGCAGTACTTC
>TRBJ2-1|TRBV7-3|TRBD2|many
CASSLNGRSYNEQFF
TGTGCCAGCAGCTTAAACGGGAGGTCCTACAATGAGCAGTTCTTC
>TRBJ2-3|TRBV4-1|-|few
CASSQAGGGVAGTDTQYF
TGCGCCAGCAGCCAAGCGGGGGGCGGAGTGGCCGGCACAGATACGCAGTATTTT
>TRBJ2-1|TRBV7-2|-|few
CASSLEINEQFF
TGTGCCAGCAGCTTAGAGATCAATGAGCAGTTCTTC
>TRBJ2-3|TRBV7-8|TRBD2|-
CASSLFLAGASTDTQYF
TGTGCCAGCAGCTTGTTTTTAGCGGGGGCTAGCACAGATACGCAGTATTTT
>TRBJ1-6|TRBV6-5|-|few
CASSYSPGAGDVPLHF
TGTGCCAGCAGTTACTCTCCCGGGGCCGGAGACGTACCCCTCCACTTT
>TRBJ1-2|TRBV4-2|TRBD1|many
CASSGTGDYGYTF
TGTGCCAGCAGCGGCACAGGGGACTATGGCTACACCTTC
>TRBJ2-4|TRBV19|TRBD2|few
CASSPDDRVSGFNIQYF
TGTGCCAGTAGTCCGGATGACAGAGTTAGCGGGTTTAACATTCAGTACTTC
>TRBJ1-2|TRBV19|-|-
CASRQDEPNYGYTF
TGTGCCAGTAGACAGGACGAACCTAACTATGGCTACACCTTC
>TRBJ2-1|TRBV12-3/TRBV12-4|-|-
CATGRSDEQFF
TGTGCCACGGGTCGTAGCGATGAGCAGTTCTTC
>TRBJ1-4|TRBV11-3|-|-
CASSSGWPGAEKLFF
TGTGCCAGCAGCTCTGGGTGGCCCGGGGCGGAAAAACTGTTTTTT
>TRBJ2-5|TRBV7-6|-|-
CASSLYGGWGDPSQETQYF
TGTGCCAGCAGCTTATATGGCGGCTGGGGGGACCCCTCCCAAGAGACCCAGTACTTC
>TRBJ2-2|TRBV7-2|-|many
CASRTGTGSGGELFF
TGTGCCAGCAGAACCGGGACGGGCAGTGGCGGGGAGCTGTTTTTT
>TRBJ1-4|TRBV14|-|-
CASSQDLGGYGGEKLFF
TGTGCCAGCAGCCAAGATCTGGGGGGATACGGAGGTGAAAAACTGTTTTTT
>TRBJ1-2|TRBV7-9|-|few
CASSPGLPNYGYTF
TGTGCCAGCAGCCCGGGACTTCCTAACTATGGCTACACCTTC
>TRBJ2-7|TRBV5-6|-|-
CASSTRVSTYEQYF
TGTGCCAGCAGCACCAGGGTCTCAACCTACGAGCAGTACTTC
>TRBJ2-3|TRBV27|TRBD2|once
CAVPWTSGTDTQYF
TGTGCCGTCCCCTGGACTAGCGGAACAGATACGCAGTATTTT
>TRBJ2-3|TRBV12-3/TRBV12-4|TRBD2|few
CASSVGGVDTQYF
TGTGCCAGCAGTGTCGGGGGGGTAGATACGCAGTATTTT
>TRBJ2-1|TRBV7-2|-|few
CASSLRLGGYNEQFF
TGTGCCAGCAGTCTCCGACTAGGGGGGTACAATGAGCAGTTCTTC
>TRBJ1-5|TRBV7-8|-|many
CASSLAGTNQPQHF
TGTGCCAGCAGCTTAGCAGGGACCAATCAGCCCCAGCATTTT
>TRBJ2-3|TRBV23-1|-|-
CASRGCTDTQYF
TGCGCCAGCAGGGGGTGCACAGATACGCAGTATTTT
>TRBJ1-1|TRBV4-1|TRBD1|-
CASSPRAGGRSTEAFF
TGCGCCAGCAGCCCGCGCGCAGGGGGTAGGAGCACTGAAGCTTTCTTT
>TRBJ2-5|TRBV18|-|-
CASSPQWGSETQYF
TGTGCCAGCTCACCACAGTGGGGCTCAGAGACCCAGTACTTC
>TRBJ2-3|TRBV5-5|-|-
CASSPQYGTDTQYF
TGTGCCAGCTCTCCTCAGTATGGCACAGATACGCAGTATTTT
>TRBJ1-5|TRBV7-6|TRBD1|few
CASSAGQVGQPQHF
TGTGCCAGCAGCGCGGGACAGGTCGGACAGCCCCAGCATTTT
>TRBJ1-3|TRBV4-1|-|-
CASSHPLRTHTSGNTIYF
TGCGCCAGCAGCCATCCGCTCCGGACCCATACCTCTGGAAACACCATATATTTT
>TRBJ2-7|TRBV7-2|-|-
CASSLVHRDGQQYF
TGTGCCAGCAGCTTAGTGCACCGGGACGGCCAGCAGTACTTC
>TRBJ2-5|TRBV23-1|-|few
CASSQSGREETQYF
TGCGCCAGCAGTCAATCGGGCAGGGAAGAGACCCAGTACTTC